This section outlines one T cell receptor beta chain sequence together with its context. A quantity of roughly 0.5 to 1 ug RNA underwent reverse transcription using random hexamers. One entry per CDR3 protein, called by TCRdb with MiXCR from the immunoSEQ multiplex PCR reads. The repertoire has some 200,000 distinct CDR3 sequences, roughly 96% of them found once; the top ten carry roughly 0.094%. This sample was taken from a study of CD8 T cells in Susac syndrome. The ends were cut back, 4 bases at V and 0 bases at J, with 9 bases in the middle. CDR3 size: 13 residues. CDR1 SQVTM and CDR2 ANQGSEA come from the germline V gene.

This chain uses TRBV29-1 with TRBJ1-2; maybe TRBD1 (5 bases). The sequence derives from a human donor with multiple sclerosis. Sequences were obtained from CD4+ T cells from PBMCs. The DNA of the CDR3 is TGCAGCGTTGCGGTAGGGGCTAACTATGGCTACACCTTC. Protein: CSVAVGANYGYTF.